These 7 T cell receptor beta chains came from one sample sequenced in a study of blood T cell repertoires in COVID-19. Some clones are missing from TCRdb's copy, which holds only in-frame ones; the method was immunoSEQ multiplex PCR. The repertoire holds under 150,000 clones, approximately 88% seen once, with approximately 17% in the top ten. Sequenced material: peripheral blood. The receptors shown here come from an elderly woman with acute or convalescent COVID-19.

The gene calls are TRBV19 and TRBJ1-2; 8 bases map to TRBD1. With V trimmed by 6 bases and J by 3 bases, 6 bases remained unmatched. The CDR3 has 14 residues. Germline lookup yields CDR1 LNHDA and CDR2 SQIVND (reference sequence). This chain's CDR3 is CASRETQGDYGYTF. The CDR3 DNA reads as TGTGCCAGTAGGGAGACACAGGGGGACTATGGCTACACCTTC.

The chain uses TRBV2 and TRBJ1-6, with D uncertain. The ends were cut back, 5 bases at V and 6 bases at J, with 14 bases in the middle. CDR1 and CDR2 from the germline V gene are SNHLY and FYNNEI. The CDR3 has 15 amino acids. CDR3 DNA sequence: TGTGCCAGCAGTCAGTTCCGGGATCGTAATTCACCCCTCCACTTT. Residues: CASSQFRDRNSPLHF.

This chain connects TRBV5-6 to TRBJ1-2; TRBD1 agrees at 10 bases. The junction had 8 bases not matched to a gene; V was cut back by 4 bases and J by 5 bases. The V gene's germline CDR1 is SGHDT and CDR2 YYEEEE. The CDR3 has 15 residues. In DNA, the CDR3 is TGTGCCAGCAGCCTGCTGACAGGGGGCGTTTATGGCTACACCTTC. Translation: CASSLLTGGVYGYTF.

The chain employs TRBV19 and TRBJ2-1; TRBD2 agrees at 9 bases. Per germline, CDR1 LNHDA and CDR2 SQIVND (reference sequence). This CDR3 comprises 14 residues. The V and J ends lost 5 bases and 7 bases, in that order; junction bases with no gene match: 6. The CDR3: CASSSAGGLNEQFF. In DNA form, the CDR3 reads TGTGCCAGTAGTTCCGCGGGGGGGCTTAATGAGCAGTTCTTC.

The CDR3 DNA reads as TGTGCCAGCTCACCAAGGGCTAGCGGGACCTACGAGCAGTACTTC. It specifies CASSPRASGTYEQYF. The chain recombines TRBV18 with TRBJ2-7; 9 nucleotides match TRBD2. The CDR3 runs 15 residues. The germline gives CDR1 KGHSH, CDR2 LQKENI. V was pared by 2 bases and J by 2 bases, with 4 bases of the junction left unmatched.

As DNA, the CDR3 is TGTGCCAGCAGTTGGACAGTCAACAATCAGCCCCAGCATTTT. Residues: CASSWTVNNQPQHF. The rearrangement links TRBV6-5 to TRBJ1-5; perhaps TRBD1 as D (6 bases). Deletions cut 4 bases from V and 3 bases from J, with 10 bases between. The CDR3 spans 14 residues. Germline lookup yields CDR1 MNHEY and CDR2 SVGAGI.

The chain has TRBV12-1 and TRBJ2-3; the DNA was not used to check the table's D call, TRBD2. TRBV12-1 is described as a pseudogene. The CDR3 has 12 residues. The CDR3 spells CASSFRADTQYF. The CDR3 nucleotides read TGTGCCAGCAGCTTTCGGGCAGATACGCAGTATTTT.